A single sample gave rise to the 10 T cell receptor beta chains below, sequenced in a study of shared clonotypes between healthy human individuals. The assay was immunoSEQ multiplex PCR, and TCRdb's table has in-frame clones only and misses some. This sample has roughly 2.5 million clones, with approximately 92% found just once. Material: naive CD4+ T cells sorted from blood. The subset was: CD45RA+ positively selected. The receptors originated from a man between 18 and 35 years old in good health.

The V and J genes are TRBV10-3 and TRBJ1-6; 9 positions agree with TRBD1. The CDR3 contains 17 residues. V lost 0 bases to trimming and J lost 8 bases; unmatched junction nucleotides: 8. Per the germline V gene, CDR1 is ENHRY and CDR2 is SYGVKD. CDR3 in amino acids: CAISESRGTGSDSPLHF. The CDR3 DNA reads TGTGCCATCAGTGAGTCGAGAGGGACAGGGTCGGATTCACCCCTCCACTTT.

The CDR3 nucleotides read TGTGCCAGCAGCCCCTCCGCTAGACAGGGGGCAGGGGAGCAGTACTTC. It translates to CASSPSARQGAGEQYF. The J gene is TRBJ2-7, the V gene TRBV5-4; TRBD1 agrees at 10 bases. Losses at the gene ends were 4 bases for V and 7 bases for J; bases not matched to a gene: 14. CDR3 size: 16 residues. Germline V gives CDR1 SGHNT, CDR2 YYREEE (reference sequence).

This clone appeared a few times. The J gene is TRBJ1-6, the V gene TRBV30; D not resolved. Germline-derived CDR1 and CDR2 are GTSNPN and SVGIG (reference sequence). Trimming stripped 0 bases from V and 10 bases from J, with 13 bases between. This CDR3 has 14 amino acids. The CDR3 nucleotides are TGTGCCTGGAGTGTCGAGCTGAACCGCTCACCCCTCCACTTT. It codes for CAWSVELNRSPLHF. The full variable domain, completed using reference TRBV30 and TRBJ1-6, is SQTIHQWPATLVQPVGSPLSLECTVEGTSNPNLYWYRQAAGRGLQLLFYSVGIGQISSEVPQNLSASRPQDRQFILSSKKLLLSDSGFYLCAWSVELNRSPLHFGNGTRLTVT.

The chain is built from TRBV2 and TRBJ1-1; the D gene is possibly TRBD1 (6 bases). The CDR3 has 13 residues. Germline assignment: CDR1 SNHLY and CDR2 FYNNEI. V lost 11 bases and J lost 0, with 13 bases in between. DNA of the CDR3: TGTGCCGGCCGAGGGGGGTTGAACACTGAAGCTTTCTTT. As protein: CAGRGGLNTEAFF.

The V gene is TRBV7-6, the J gene TRBJ2-2, with TRBD2 matching over 9 bases. The germline CDR1 and CDR2 sequences are SGHVS and FNYEAQ. This CDR3 comprises 18 residues. V shed 5 bases, J shed 2 bases, and the junction held 12 bases outside the gene matches. CDR3 sequence (DNA): TGTGCCAGCAGCCCCGGGCGGGCGGGAGGGCCCAACACCGGGGAGCTGTTTTTT. Its protein product is CASSPGRAGGPNTGELFF.

This chain joins TRBV5-1 and TRBJ2-7; either TRBD1 or TRBD2 may supply D (7 bases each). This CDR3 comprises 17 residues. Per the germline V gene, CDR1 is SGHRS and CDR2 is YFSETQ. V was clipped by 2 bases and J by 7 bases, with 25 bases between them. The CDR3 nucleotides read TGCGCCAGCAGCTTACAGGCCCGACAGGGTAGGGAGGGAGAGCAGTACTTC. Translating gives CASSLQARQGREGEQYF.

The rearrangement links TRBV14 to TRBJ2-1; D gene unclear. The germline V gene has CDR1 SGHDN and CDR2 FVKESK. This CDR3 is 16 amino acids long. The ends were cut back, 1 base at V and 0 bases at J, with 10 bases in the middle. The CDR3: CASSQVLLSSYNEQFF. The CDR3 DNA follows: TGTGCCAGCAGCCAAGTACTCCTCAGCTCCTACAATGAGCAGTTCTTC.

This clone was seen only a few times. Other DNA sequences in this sample translate to the same CDR3. The V gene is TRBV5-1, the J gene TRBJ2-1, with 8 bases lining up with TRBD1. The germline V gene has CDR1 SGHRS and CDR2 YFSETQ. V was pared by 2 bases and J by 6 bases, with 4 bases of the junction left unmatched. This CDR3 region has 14 residues. The CDR3 loop reads CASSFGQGGNEQFF. The CDR3 nucleotides are TGCGCCAGCAGCTTCGGACAGGGCGGCAATGAGCAGTTCTTC.

The chain has TRBV29-1 and TRBJ1-1; D is ambiguous. This CDR3 is built from 13 residues. Germline CDR1 reads SQVTM; CDR2 reads ANQGSEA. The germline V and J ends were trimmed by 6 bases and 1 base, with 12 bases remaining between them. The chain's CDR3 is CSVDTVKNTEAFF. CDR3 DNA: TGCAGCGTGGATACAGTGAAGAACACTGAAGCTTTCTTT.

V is TRBV25-1 and J is TRBJ2-5, with unresolved D. CDR1 and CDR2 from the germline V gene are MGHDK and SYGVNS. This CDR3 has 16 residues. Trimming cost V 7 bases and J 5 bases, with 23 bases left between them. CDR3 in DNA: TGTGCCAGCACCAGACAAGACATCTCACTCGGCGAGACCCAGTACTTC. Translated, it gives CASTRQDISLGETQYF.